Listed below are T cell receptor beta chains from one sample, sequenced in a study of T cell responses to AZD1222 COVID-19 vaccine. Generated by immunoSEQ multiplex PCR, the TCRdb table keeps only in-frame clones and is missing some. Of 95,000 to 150,000 clones in the sample, over 80% were seen once. Specimen: peripheral blood, collected 28 days after the second AZD1222 dose. Every receptor here comes from an adult who received the AZD1222 COVID-19 vaccine. CDR3s include the opening cysteine and the closing phenylalanine or tryptophan. The D gene is left open where the match is weak. A row's size may be missing; if present it is once, few, many or a size class.

V gene	CDR3 length	D gene	clone size	J gene	CDR3 DNA	CDR3 protein
TRBV27	16	TRBD2	-	TRBJ2-7	TGTGCCAGCAGTTCGGTAACTAGCGGGGTAGACTACGAGCAGTACTTC	CASSSVTSGVDYEQYF
TRBV11-2	15	TRBD1	-	TRBJ2-1	TGTGCCAGCAGCCGAGACAGGGGAACGTACAATGAGCAGTTCTTC	CASSRDRGTYNEQFF
TRBV7-2	15	-	-	TRBJ2-7	TGTGCCAGCAGCCCAACTAGGCAGGCTGCCGACGAGCAGTACTTC	CASSPTRQAADEQYF
TRBV2	14	-	-	TRBJ2-3	TGTGCCAGCAGTGAAGCCCCCAGCACAGATACGCAGTATTTT	CASSEAPSTDTQYF
TRBV3-1/TRBV3-2	15	-	-	TRBJ2-5	TGTGCCAGCAGCCAAGATTTGCAGGGACAAGAGACCCAGTACTTC	CASSQDLQGQETQYF
TRBV5-6	11	-	-	TRBJ1-1	TGTGCGCGGGGGTTTCGGACTGAAGCTTTCTTT	CARGFRTEAFF
TRBV28	12	-	-	TRBJ1-4	TGTGCCAGCAGAGAAAGGGGTGAAAAACTGTTTTTT	CASRERGEKLFF
TRBV5-1	12	-	-	TRBJ1-1	TGCGCCAGCAGCTTCTCGACAGATGAAGCTTTCTTT	CASSFSTDEAFF
TRBV28	14	-	-	TRBJ1-2	TGTGCCAGCAGTTTACCCCAGGGTGGCGATGGCTACACCTTC	CASSLPQGGDGYTF
TRBV18	16	-	-	TRBJ1-2	TGTGCCAGCTCACCAAGCCCGGGTTCTACCAACTATGGCTACACCTTC	CASSPSPGSTNYGYTF
TRBV6-1	14	TRBD2	once	TRBJ2-3	TGTGCCAGCAGAGAAGCGGGGCGCACAGATACGCAGTATTTT	CASREAGRTDTQYF
TRBV27	15	TRBD2	-	TRBJ2-3	TGTGCCAGCAGCTTAGAACTAGCGGTTACAGATACGCAGTATTTT	CASSLELAVTDTQYF
TRBV24-1	12	-	-	TRBJ1-2	TGTGCCACCAGTTCAGGGGCCTATGGCTACACCTTC	CATSSGAYGYTF
TRBV27	15	TRBD1	-	TRBJ1-2	TGTGCCAGCAGTTTACGGACAGGGATAGACTATGGCTACACCTTC	CASSLRTGIDYGYTF
TRBV6-5	14	TRBD1	-	TRBJ2-1	TGTGCCAGCAGTACGACCGACAGGGACAATGAGCAGTTCTTC	CASSTTDRDNEQFF
TRBV20-1	13	TRBD1	-	TRBJ1-2	TGCAGTGCTAGTAACAGGGGGCTGGATGGCTACACCTTC	CSASNRGLDGYTF
TRBV28	14	-	-	TRBJ1-4	TGTGCCGTGCGGGAACGCTCAACTAATGAAAAACTGTTTTTT	CAVRERSTNEKLFF
TRBV5-1	17	TRBD2	-	TRBJ2-1	TGCGCCAGCAGCTTACCGGGACTAGCGGGTACCTACAATGAGCAGTTCTTC	CASSLPGLAGTYNEQFF
TRBV4-2	13	-	-	TRBJ1-4	TGTGCCAGCAGCCAAATCACTAATGAAAAACTGTTTTTT	CASSQITNEKLFF
TRBV21-1	16	-	-	TRBJ1-3	TGTGCCAGCAGCGCCTACTCAGGGTTTGATGGAAACACCATATATTTT	CASSAYSGFDGNTIYF
TRBV28	17	TRBD1	-	TRBJ1-1	TGTGCCAGCAGTTCGTGGACAGGGGGGAATGGTAGGACTGAAGCTTTCTTT	CASSSWTGGNGRTEAFF
TRBV27	16	TRBD2	once	TRBJ2-1	TGTGCCAGCAGTTTATCCCGGAGTAGCGGGAGAGCCGGGGAGTTCTTC	CASSLSRSSGRAGEFF